The 10 T cell receptor beta chains given below trace back to one sample, sequenced in a study of spatial heterogeneity in lung cancer. TCRdb itself ran the 5' RACE reads through MiXCR, one entry per CDR3 protein. Here the sample spans 2,500 to 3,000 distinct CDR3 sequences, 2.5% to 3% being singletons. Time point here: sample taken at primary tumor resection. This specimen was normal lung tissue next to the tumor, taken at surgery. The receptors were gathered from a male donor with early-stage non-small cell lung cancer.

In this sample, this clonotype turned up many times. The V call is TRBV9, the J call TRBJ2-3; 14 bases are a match to TRBD2. There are 16 residues in the CDR3. From germline, CDR1 is SGDLS and CDR2 YYNGEE. The junction had 3 bases not matched to a gene; V was cut back by 1 base and J by 5 bases. CDR3 DNA sequence: TGTGCCAGCAGCGTAAGAGGACTAGCGGGGGGAGATACGCAGTATTTT. Translating it yields CASSVRGLAGGDTQYF.

This clonotype rates as medium-sized. This chain joins TRBV2 and TRBJ1-5; TRBD1 aligns across 8 bases. CDR1 and CDR2 from the germline V gene are SNHLY and FYNNEI. There are 14 residues in the CDR3. The V gene end was trimmed by 5 bases and the J gene end by 7 bases; junction bases not matched to a gene: 7. The CDR3 bases are TGTGCCAGCAGTCCCGGACAGGGTGAACAGCCCCAGCATTTT. Translated, it gives CASSPGQGEQPQHF.

Within the sample, this clonotype is medium-sized (0.01 to 0.1%). This sequence joins TRBV29-1 and TRBJ2-2, with a weak D call TRBD1 (6 bases). V was cut by 5 bases and J by 3 bases, with 10 bases left in between. The CDR3 sequence is 13 residues long. The germline gives CDR1 SQVTM, CDR2 ANQGSEA. CDR3 in DNA: TGCAGCGTTCTTCCAGGGGACACCGGGGAGCTGTTTTTT. Protein product: CSVLPGDTGELFF.

This clonotype qualifies as medium-sized (0.01 to 0.1%). V is TRBV7-3 and J is TRBJ1-1, with D possibly matching TRBD1 (5 bases). Trimming cost V 5 bases and J 7 bases, with 14 bases left between them. The CDR3 length is 13 residues. The germline gives CDR1 SGHTA, CDR2 FQGTGA. CDR3 sequence (DNA): TGTGCCAGCAGCCACGACAGCACTTATGAAGCTTTCTTT. The encoded protein is CASSHDSTYEAFF. The complete variable domain, with remaining parts taken from reference TRBV7-3 and TRBJ1-1, reads GAGVSQTPSNKVTEKGKYVELRCDPISGHTALYWYRQSLGQGPEFLIYFQGTGAADDSGLPNDRFFAVRPEGSVSTLKIQRTERGDSAVYLCASSHDSTYEAFFGQGTRLTVV.

In this sample, this clonotype turned up many times. This chain uses TRBV27 with TRBJ1-1; no definite D call. The CDR3 totals 14 residues. V lost 2 bases, J lost 3 bases, and 10 bases lay in between. The germline V gene has CDR1 MNHEY and CDR2 SMNVEV (reference sequence). Here the CDR3 reads CASSLGREDTEAFF. The CDR3 DNA sequence: TGTGCCAGCAGTTTAGGAAGGGAGGACACTGAAGCTTTCTTT.

In its sample, this clonotype was seen many times. The chain carries TRBV11-2 and TRBJ2-5; D gene uncertain. The CDR3 extends over 11 amino acids. Trimming cost V 6 bases and J 4 bases, with 6 bases left between them. CDR1 is SGHAT and CDR2 is FQNNGV in the germline V gene. The CDR3: CASSYAETQYF. CDR3 DNA: TGTGCCAGCAGTTACGCAGAGACCCAGTACTTC.

The sample holds many counts of this clonotype. The rearrangement uses TRBV7-9 and TRBJ2-3, with a weak D call TRBD2 (6 bases). Trimming took 5 bases from V and 4 from J, leaving 16 bases between them. The CDR3 sequence is 15 residues long. Germline V gene sequence: CDR1 SEHNR, CDR2 FQNEAQ (reference sequence). DNA for the CDR3: TGTGCCAGCAGCCCATATACGGGAGAGTCAGATACGCAGTATTTT. This gives the protein CASSPYTGESDTQYF. Filled out from reference TRBV7-9 and TRBJ2-3, the complete variable domain reads DTGVSQNPRHKITKRGQNVTFRCDPISEHNRLYWYRQTLGQGPEFLTYFQNEAQLEKSRLLSDRFSAERPKGSFSTLEIQRTEQGDSAMYLCASSPYTGESDTQYFGPGTRLTVL.

The sample holds many counts of this clonotype. The chain links TRBV7-2 to TRBJ2-7; weak D call: TRBD2 (5 bases). This CDR3 spans 15 amino acids. Germline lookup yields CDR1 SGHTA and CDR2 FQGNSA. The V end was cut by 2 bases, the J end by 1 base, with 12 bases between. This chain's CDR3 is CASSLPGLASYEQYF. Here the CDR3 DNA reads TGTGCCAGCAGCTTACCCGGGCTAGCTTCCTACGAGCAGTACTTC. Full variable domain (outside the CDR3, taken from reference TRBV7-2 and TRBJ2-7): GAGVSQSPSNKVTEKGKDVELRCDPISGHTALYWYRQSLGQGLEFLIYFQGNSAPDKSGLPSDRFSAERTGGSVSTLTIQRTQQEDSAVYLCASSLPGLASYEQYFGPGTRLTVT.

This clonotype showed up many times. This rearrangement joins TRBV7-8 to TRBJ2-1; D is undetermined. The CDR3 is made up of 15 amino acids. The V end lost 3 bases, the J end lost 10 bases, and 19 bases lay between the germline ends. Germline-derived CDR1 and CDR2 are SGHVS and FQNEAQ. This CDR3 reads CASSFLQSGTGEQFF. The CDR3 coding sequence is TGTGCCAGCAGCTTTTTACAGTCTGGAACGGGCGAGCAGTTCTTC.

By sample fraction, this clonotype is medium-sized. The V gene is TRBV7-6, the J gene TRBJ1-4; TRBD1 agrees at 9 bases. V gave up 5 bases and J gave up 8 bases; unmatched junction bases: 9. The CDR3 runs 15 residues. Germline V gene lookup returns CDR1 SGHVS and CDR2 FNYEAQ. The chain's CDR3 is CASSPWTGAAEKLFF. The CDR3 region has the DNA TGTGCCAGCAGCCCTTGGACAGGGGCGGCCGAAAAACTGTTTTTT.